The next 17 T cell receptor beta chains were all read from a single sample in a study of identical twins. TCRdb itself ran the 5' RACE reads through MiXCR, one entry per CDR3 protein. The table records some 790,000 distinct CDR3 sequences, 18% of them present only once. This sample was also put to use in a study of T cells expressing NK-cell markers.

Sequences were obtained from PBMCs. The receptors were gathered from a young woman in good health.

The V call is TRBV7-2, the J call TRBJ2-3, with D uncertain. The CDR3 runs 11 residues. Between the trimmed V and J ends, which lost 5 bases and 8 bases, there was a span of 8 bases. Germline CDR1 is SGHTA and CDR2 is FQGNSA. The CDR3 DNA sequence: TGTGCCAGCAGCCCCCAGAGTACGCAGTATTTT. Translation: CASSPQSTQYF.

The chain recombines TRBV5-1 with TRBJ1-1; 7 bases are shared with TRBD1. The V and J ends lost 3 bases and 0 bases, in that order; junction bases with no gene match: 5. The CDR3 is 15 residues long. Per the germline V gene, CDR1 is SGHRS and CDR2 is YFSETQ. The CDR3 DNA sequence: TGCGCCAGCAGCTCAGCCCAGGGGGTGAACACTGAAGCTTTCTTT. Amino acid sequence: CASSSAQGVNTEAFF. Drawing the rest from reference TRBV5-1 and TRBJ1-1, the complete variable domain is KAGVTQTPRYLIKTRGQQVTLSCSPISGHRSVSWYQQTPGQGLQFLFEYFSETQRNKGNFPGRFSGRQFSNSRSEMNVSTLELGDSALYLCASSSAQGVNTEAFFGQGTRLTVV.

This clonotype showed up just a few times. V and J are TRBV20-1 and TRBJ2-7, with 8 bases fitting TRBD1. From germline, CDR1 is DFQATT and CDR2 SNEGSKA (reference sequence). The CDR3 spans 13 residues. J gave up 2 bases and V 5 bases, and 5 bases lay outside the gene matches. The DNA for the CDR3 is TGCAGTGCTCCTGGGGGACAGGCCTACGAGCAGTACTTC. It codes for CSAPGGQAYEQYF.

The V call is TRBV7-9, the J call TRBJ2-1, with 14 bases lining up with TRBD2. Unmatched junction bases numbered 9, after V lost 3 bases and J lost 14 bases. Germline assignment: CDR1 SEHNR and CDR2 FQNEAQ (reference sequence). There are 15 residues in the CDR3. The CDR3 loop reads CASSLGTSGSRDKFF. DNA of the CDR3: TGTGCCAGCAGCTTGGGGACTAGCGGGAGTCGTGACAAGTTCTTC.

This clonotype showed up just a few times. The chain combines TRBV15 with TRBJ2-7, with 8 positions matching TRBD1. The CDR3 has 15 amino acids. CDR1 is LNHNV, CDR2 YYDKDF, per germline (reference sequence). V lost 3 bases to trimming and J lost 4 bases; unmatched junction nucleotides: 8. The CDR3 sequence is CATSSLRTGYYEQYF. For the CDR3, the DNA is TGTGCCACCAGCAGCCTCCGGACAGGGTATTACGAGCAGTACTTC.

This clonotype was recorded at least ten times. The chain links TRBV27 to TRBJ2-3; the match to TRBD2 covers 9 bases. The CDR3 runs 16 residues. The ends lost 2 bases at V and 1 base at J; junction bases unmatched: 4. CDR1 is MNHEY, CDR2 SMNVEV, per germline (reference sequence). CDR3 DNA: TGTGCCAGCAGTTTACGGGCTAGCGGGGGCACAGATACGCAGTATTTT. Translating it yields CASSLRASGGTDTQYF.

This clonotype has a handful of counts. The genes are TRBV20-1 and TRBJ2-1; 10 nucleotides match TRBD2. The CDR3 is 16 amino acids. J was trimmed by 2 bases and V by 0 bases; bases with no gene match: 4. Germline V gene sequence: CDR1 DFQATT, CDR2 SNEGSKA (reference sequence). The CDR3 protein is CSARDQREGAYNEQFF. The CDR3 DNA sequence: TGCAGTGCTAGAGACCAGCGGGAGGGAGCCTACAATGAGCAGTTCTTC.

This clonotype was observed a few times. The chain couples TRBV29-1 to TRBJ2-5; D gene ambiguous. This CDR3 comprises 13 residues. V gave up 4 bases and J gave up 4 bases, with 13 bases separating them. Germline CDR1 reads SQVTM; CDR2 reads ANQGSEA. The CDR3 here is CSVATRPGETQYF. The CDR3, as DNA: TGCAGCGTTGCGACCAGGCCCGGAGAGACCCAGTACTTC.

The sample holds a few counts of this clonotype. The chain is built from TRBV20-1 and TRBJ2-4; D possibly corresponds to TRBD2 (5 bases). The CDR3 has 11 residues. V was trimmed by 0 bases and J by 14 bases, leaving 11 bases between them. Germline loops: CDR1 DFQATT, CDR2 SNEGSKA (reference sequence). The CDR3 nucleotides are TGCAGTGCTAGAGACGGACTGGTAAAGTACTTC. The encoded protein is CSARDGLVKYF.

This clonotype was counted a few times. This chain uses TRBV5-1 with TRBJ1-2; D is perhaps TRBD1 (5 bases). CDR3 size: 14 residues. V shed 7 bases and J shed 6 bases, with 19 bases lying between them. Germline V lookup: CDR1 SGHRS, CDR2 YFSETQ. DNA for the CDR3: TGCGCCAGCTCCATGTTGGGGGTGGGAGATGGCTACACCTTC. Its translation: CASSMLGVGDGYTF.

The V gene is TRBV20-1, the J gene TRBJ2-1; possible D gene TRBD2, 5 bases. Germline CDR1 DFQATT, CDR2 SNEGSKA (reference sequence). The CDR3 is made up of 13 amino acids. Trimming took off 5 bases at V and 6 bases at J, with 14 bases between the two ends. The CDR3 DNA sequence: TGCAGTGCTGCCGAGGGCTCCCTCAATGAGCAGTTCTTC. Translated, it gives CSAAEGSLNEQFF.

The V gene is TRBV12-3 or TRBV12-4, the J gene TRBJ2-2; D may correspond to TRBD1 or TRBD2 (6 bases each). This CDR3 has 16 amino acids. The ends were cut back, 2 bases at V and 0 bases at J, with 10 bases in the middle. The CDR3 DNA sequence: TGTGCCAGCAGTTTAAGGGGGGCCGCGAACACCGGGGAGCTGTTTTTT. Its protein is CASSLRGAANTGELFF.

This clonotype was counted only a few times. V and J are TRBV14 and TRBJ2-3, with a weak D call TRBD1 (5 bases). The CDR3 is 15 residues long. Trimming stripped 4 bases from V and 4 bases from J, with 15 bases between. Germline values: CDR1 SGHDN, CDR2 FVKESK. The CDR3 reads CASSRQQVGADTQYF. CDR3 sequence (DNA): TGTGCCAGCAGCCGACAGCAAGTGGGCGCAGATACGCAGTATTTT.

With regard to this clonotype: The junction does not match germline at one end; this may be a read error. The genes are TRBV7-7 and TRBJ2-5, with 12 bases lining up with TRBD2. Germline V lookup: CDR1 SSHAT, CDR2 FNYEAQ (reference sequence). CDR3 size: 16 residues. The CDR3 sequence: CASSSTSGGYQETQYF. The CDR3 coding sequence is TGTGCTAGCAGCTCGACTAGCGGGGGATACCAAGAGACCCAGTACTTC.

The chain links TRBV6-1 to TRBJ2-2; the D gene is possibly TRBD2 (6 bases). Germline-derived CDR1 and CDR2 are MNHNS and SASEGT. The CDR3 is made up of 15 amino acids. Between the trimmed V and J ends, which lost 7 bases and 0 bases, there was a span of 12 bases. The CDR3 nucleotides are TGTGCCAGCAATCCGGGACTCTCGAACACCGGGGAGCTGTTTTTT. Translation gives CASNPGLSNTGELFF.

This clonotype was detected a few times. This chain joins TRBV12-3 or TRBV12-4 and TRBJ1-4, with unresolved D. The CDR3 length is 14 residues. Trimming pared 2 bases from V and 4 bases from J, leaving 8 bases between. The CDR3 sequence is CASSLRTDNEKLFF. CDR3 nucleotide sequence: TGTGCCAGCAGTTTAAGAACAGATAATGAAAAACTGTTTTTT.

This clonotype occurred a few times. The chain couples TRBV6-2 or TRBV6-3 to TRBJ2-2, with 8 bases matching TRBD2. Germline V gene data show CDR1 as MNHEY and CDR2 as SVGEGT. Losses at the gene ends were 7 bases for V and 0 bases for J; bases not matched to a gene: 4. This CDR3 has 15 residues. CDR3 amino acids: CASKVAGTNTGELFF. CDR3 coding DNA: TGTGCCAGCAAGGTAGCGGGGACGAACACCGGGGAGCTGTTTTTT.